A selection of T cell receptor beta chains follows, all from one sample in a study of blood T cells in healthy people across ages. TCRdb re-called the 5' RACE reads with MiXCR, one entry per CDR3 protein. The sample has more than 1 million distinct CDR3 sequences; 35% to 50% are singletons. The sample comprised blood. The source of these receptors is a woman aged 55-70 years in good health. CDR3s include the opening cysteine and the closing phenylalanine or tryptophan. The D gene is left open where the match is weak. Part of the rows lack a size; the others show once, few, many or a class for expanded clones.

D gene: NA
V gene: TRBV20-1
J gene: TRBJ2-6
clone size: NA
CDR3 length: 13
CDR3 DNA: TGCAGTGCAGCGACGGCTGGGGCCAGCGTCCTGACTTTC
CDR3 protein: CSAATAGASVLTF

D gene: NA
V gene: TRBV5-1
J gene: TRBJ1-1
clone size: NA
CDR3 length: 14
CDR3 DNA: TGCGCCAGCAGCTTGGGGGCCCGAACCACTGAAGCTTTCTTT
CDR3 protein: CASSLGARTTEAFF

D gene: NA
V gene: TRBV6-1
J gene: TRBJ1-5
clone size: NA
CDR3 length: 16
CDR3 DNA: TGTGCCAGCAGTGAAAAGCGACCCGAAGCTATCCGGCCCCAGCATTTT
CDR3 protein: CASSEKRPEAIRPQHF

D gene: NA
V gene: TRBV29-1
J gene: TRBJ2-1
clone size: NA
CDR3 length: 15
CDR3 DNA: TGCAGCGTTGATGGGTTGATTCAGGGCGTCAATGAGCAGTTCTTC
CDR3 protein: CSVDGLIQGVNEQFF

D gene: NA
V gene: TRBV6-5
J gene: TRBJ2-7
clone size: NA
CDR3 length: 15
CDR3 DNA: TGTGCCAGCAGTTCCCTACAGGGTCCTGGGGACGAGCAGTACTTC
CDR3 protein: CASSSLQGPGDEQYF

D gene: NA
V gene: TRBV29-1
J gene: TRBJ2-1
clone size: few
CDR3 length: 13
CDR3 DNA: TGCAGCGTTGAACCCGAGTGGGTCAATGAGCAGTTCTTC
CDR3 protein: CSVEPEWVNEQFF

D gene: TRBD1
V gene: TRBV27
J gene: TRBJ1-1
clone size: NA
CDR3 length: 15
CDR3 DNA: TGTGCCAGCAGTTTCCTCGGGCAGGGGGACACTGAAGCTTTCTTT
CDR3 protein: CASSFLGQGDTEAFF

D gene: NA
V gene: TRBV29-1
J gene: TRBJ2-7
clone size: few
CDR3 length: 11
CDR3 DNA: TGCAGCGTTGAAGTGGGTTTGGAGCAGTACTTC
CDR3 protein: CSVEVGLEQYF

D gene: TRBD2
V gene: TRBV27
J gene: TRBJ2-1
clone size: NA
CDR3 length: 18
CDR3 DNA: TGTGCCAGCAGTAAATTAGCGGGCCATCCCCACTCCTACAATGAGCAGTTCTTC
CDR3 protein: CASSKLAGHPHSYNEQFF

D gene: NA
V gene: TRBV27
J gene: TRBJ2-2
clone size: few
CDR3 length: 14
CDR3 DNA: TGTGCCAGCAGTTTAGCTAGTGGGGTCGGGGAGCTGTTTTTT
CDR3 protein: CASSLASGVGELFF

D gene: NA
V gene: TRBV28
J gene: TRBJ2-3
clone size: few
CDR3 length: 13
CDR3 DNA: TGTGCCAGCATTGCCCGAGGGCGAGATACGCAGTATTTT
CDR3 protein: CASIARGRDTQYF

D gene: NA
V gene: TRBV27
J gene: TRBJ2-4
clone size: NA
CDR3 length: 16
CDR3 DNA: TGTGCCAGCAGTTTTACATCGAGGCAGCATAAAAACATTCAGTACTTC
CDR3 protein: CASSFTSRQHKNIQYF

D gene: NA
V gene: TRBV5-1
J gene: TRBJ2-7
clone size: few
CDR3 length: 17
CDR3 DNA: TGCGCCAGCAGCCCTACACCGGCACGACAGGCGGGCTACGAGCAGTACTTC
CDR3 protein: CASSPTPARQAGYEQYF

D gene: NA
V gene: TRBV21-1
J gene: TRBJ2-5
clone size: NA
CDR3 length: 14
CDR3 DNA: TGTGCCAGAAAGACGGGACTAGCGGGCGATGAGCAGTACTTC
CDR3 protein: CARKTGLAGDEQYF

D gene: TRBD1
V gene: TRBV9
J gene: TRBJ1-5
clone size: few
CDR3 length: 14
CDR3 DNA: TGTGCCAGCAGCGTAGGGACAGGGGGCCAGCCCCAGCATTTT
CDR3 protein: CASSVGTGGQPQHF

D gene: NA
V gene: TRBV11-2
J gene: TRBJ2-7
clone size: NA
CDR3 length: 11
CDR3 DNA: TGTGCCAGCAGCGCCCCCAACGAGCAGTACTTC
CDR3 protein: CASSAPNEQYF

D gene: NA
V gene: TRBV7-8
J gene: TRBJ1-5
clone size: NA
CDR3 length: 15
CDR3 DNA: TGTGCCAGCAGCTTAGGTATGGGGGCGAATCAGCCCCAGCATTTT
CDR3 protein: CASSLGMGANQPQHF

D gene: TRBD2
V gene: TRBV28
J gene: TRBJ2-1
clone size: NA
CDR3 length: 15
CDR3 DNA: TGTGCCGCCCCACGGTCCGGGGGGACTAGTAATGAGCAGTTCTTC
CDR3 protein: CAAPRSGGTSNEQFF

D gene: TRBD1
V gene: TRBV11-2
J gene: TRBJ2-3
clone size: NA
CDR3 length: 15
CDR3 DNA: TGTGCCAGCAGCATCAACGGACAGGGGGAGGATACGCAGTATTTT
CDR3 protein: CASSINGQGEDTQYF

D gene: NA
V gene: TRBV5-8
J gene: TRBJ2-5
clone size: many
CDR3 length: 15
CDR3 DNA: TGTGCCAGCACCTCCGGGATCAACTTCCGAGAGACCCAGTACTTC
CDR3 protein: CASTSGINFRETQYF

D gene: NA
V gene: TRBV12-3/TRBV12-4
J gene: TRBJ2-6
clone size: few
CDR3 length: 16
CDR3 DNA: TGTGCCAGCAGACCCGGGATCACCTCTGGGGCCAACGTCCTGACTTTC
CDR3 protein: CASRPGITSGANVLTF

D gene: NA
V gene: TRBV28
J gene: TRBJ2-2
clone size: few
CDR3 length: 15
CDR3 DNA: TGTGCCAGCAGTCGCTACAGGGATATCACCGGGGAGCTGTTTTTT
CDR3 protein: CASSRYRDITGELFF

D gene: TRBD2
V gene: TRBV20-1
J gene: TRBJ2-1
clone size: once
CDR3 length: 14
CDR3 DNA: TGCAGTGCCAGACTAGCGGGAGGAGGGAATGAGCAGTTCTTC
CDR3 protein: CSARLAGGGNEQFF

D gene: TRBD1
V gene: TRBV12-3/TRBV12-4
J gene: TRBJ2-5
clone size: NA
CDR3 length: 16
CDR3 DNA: TGTGCCAGCAGTTTAGCGACACTGATACAGGGGTGGGGGCAGTACTTC
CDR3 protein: CASSLATLIQGWGQYF